Sequencing of this T cell receptor (beta chain) was carried out in a study of blood T cell repertoires in COVID-19. About the study: The samples span acute and convalescent COVID-19 from the United States, Italy and Spain. The analysed material was cDNA or gDNA that came from T cells, B-cell-depleted T cells, or PBMCs.

Original data processing: Amplified reference gene primers provided the basis for estimating nucleated cell counts. Data came from immunoSEQ multiplex PCR; TCRdb stores just in-frame clones and leaves some out. V, J and clone size are those of that table, while D and trimming were read from the DNA. This sample carries 220,000 or so clones, under 90% of them seen once, and the ten largest clones take about 6.5%. CDR1 and CDR2 from the germline V gene are MNHNY and SVGAGI (reference sequence). Trimming left V 5 bases short and J 8 bases short, with 15 bases between. The CDR3 totals 13 residues. The clonotype was recovered from a man aged 55 to 70 who had recovered from COVID-19. The chain carries TRBV6-6 and TRBJ1-2; TRBD1 is a possible D gene (5 bases). Sequences were obtained from peripheral blood. The CDR3 DNA sequence: TGTGCCAGCAGTAGACGGGAGGGGCTCGGCTACACCTTC. It encodes CASSRREGLGYTF.